The 32 T cell receptor beta chains listed next were all sequenced from one sample in a study of response to subunit inactivated influenza vaccine. TCRdb re-called the RT-PCR reads with MiXCR, one entry per CDR3 protein. The sample lists about 540,000 distinct CDR3 sequences, 20% to 25% occurring once. These data also formed part of another study, on T cells expressing NK-cell markers. As that report states: cDNA encoding TCR beta was synthesized via 5'RACE template switching incorporating UMIs.

The specimen comprised CD4+ T cells sorted from PBMCs, sampled roughly 13 days after vaccination. Receptors originate from a man aged 50 or older who received an inactivated influenza vaccine.

This clonotype has a handful of counts. V gene TRBV5-1 combines with J gene TRBJ2-5; D possibly uses TRBD1 or TRBD2 (5 bases each). Germline V gene data show CDR1 as SGHRS and CDR2 as YFSETQ. The V end lost 6 bases, the J end lost 2 bases, and 8 bases lay between the germline ends. This CDR3 has 12 amino acids. CDR3 loop: CASTREQETQYF. CDR3 nucleotides: TGCGCCAGCACCAGGGAGCAAGAGACCCAGTACTTC.

The V gene is TRBV3-1, the J gene TRBJ2-3; 8 bases are shared with TRBD2. V lost 3 bases and J lost 0; bases outside the gene matches: 5. Germline CDR1 is LGHDT and CDR2 is YNNKEL (reference sequence). The CDR3 length is 16 residues. DNA for the CDR3: TGTGCCAGCAGCCATCTCGGGACTAGGAGCACAGATACGCAGTATTTT. Residues: CASSHLGTRSTDTQYF.

This clonotype has a handful of counts. The chain links TRBV12-3 or TRBV12-4 to TRBJ1-6; D perhaps matches TRBD1 (5 bases). V lost 5 bases and J 9 bases, leaving 11 bases between the germline ends. This CDR3 comprises 13 residues. The CDR3 nucleotides are TGTGCCAGCAGTCCCGGGGCGGTTTCACCCCTCCACTTT. Translated, it gives CASSPGAVSPLHF.

V usage is TRBV20-1 and J usage is TRBJ2-1, with TRBD2 identical over 12 bases. CDR1 and CDR2 from the germline V gene are DFQATT and SNEGSKA (reference sequence). V lost 1 base to trimming and J lost 4 bases; unmatched junction nucleotides: 2. The CDR3 is 15 residues long. The CDR3 is CSARVTSGGYNEQFF. The CDR3, as DNA: TGCAGTGCTAGAGTAACTAGCGGGGGGTACAATGAGCAGTTCTTC.

The chain has TRBV5-6 and TRBJ1-1, with D tentatively TRBD1 (6 bases). Germline CDR1 is SGHDT and CDR2 is YYEEEE. With 1 base removed from V and 1 base from J, the gap between germline ends came to 11 bases. There are 15 residues in the CDR3. The CDR3 DNA is TGTGCCAGCAGCTTGCGGGGGCAGTCGAACACTGAAGCTTTCTTT. Amino acids: CASSLRGQSNTEAFF.

This chain connects TRBV7-8 to TRBJ2-1; 15 nucleotides align to TRBD2. V lost 5 bases to trimming and J lost 12 bases; unmatched junction nucleotides: 5. Germline lookup yields CDR1 SGHVS and CDR2 FQNEAQ. The CDR3 covers 14 residues. DNA of the CDR3: TGTGCCAGCAGCGGAGAGGGACTAGCGGGGGGGCAGTTCTTC. This gives the protein CASSGEGLAGGQFF.

There are a few counts of this clonotype. At one of its ends the junction is not consistent with the germline gene, which may arise from a read error. The J gene is TRBJ2-6, the V gene TRBV28; D unclear. Germline lookup yields CDR1 MDHEN and CDR2 SYDVKM. CDR3 length: 12 residues. CDR3 protein: CASRGGANVLTF. The CDR3 nucleotides read TGCGCCAGCAGAGGTGGGGCCAACGTCCTGACTTTC.

About this clonotype: At one end, the junction sequence differs from germline, possibly due to a read error. The chain has TRBV10-3 and TRBJ2-2, with D maybe TRBD2 (6 bases). There are 15 residues in the CDR3. Germline V lookup: CDR1 ENHRY, CDR2 SYGVKD. As DNA, the CDR3 is TGTGCCATCAGCGAGTCCGGGAGGAACACCGGGGAGCTGTTTTTT. This sequence encodes CAISESGRNTGELFF.

In its sample, this clonotype was seen a few times. The chain employs TRBV24-1 and TRBJ1-1, with a possible D match to TRBD1 (6 bases). Trimming took 3 bases from V and 5 from J, leaving 12 bases between them. Germline-derived CDR1 and CDR2 are KGHDR and SFDVKD. The CDR3 loop spans 14 amino acids. The DNA of the CDR3 is TGTGCCACCAGTGATGGAATAGGGGGGACTGAAGCTTTCTTT. Translation: CATSDGIGGTEAFF.

The V call is TRBV28, the J call TRBJ1-6; 7 bases are shared with TRBD1. Per the germline V gene, CDR1 is MDHEN and CDR2 is SYDVKM. There are 14 residues in the CDR3. V was clipped by 5 bases and J by 8 bases; unmatched bases: 6. The CDR3: CASSPGQRDSPLHF. The CDR3 DNA follows: TGTGCCAGCAGTCCGGGACAGCGAGATTCACCCCTCCACTTT.

This clonotype was found a few times. The V and J genes are TRBV12-3 or TRBV12-4 and TRBJ2-2; D gene uncertain. The germline V and J ends were trimmed by 4 bases and 4 bases, with 7 bases remaining between them. This CDR3 is built from 13 residues. CDR3 coding DNA: TGTGCCAGCAGTTGGGGTTCCACCGGGGAGCTGTTTTTT. This translates into CASSWGSTGELFF.

The CDR3 sequence: CASRTGPANTEAFF. The DNA for the CDR3 is TGCGCCAGCAGGACAGGACCAGCGAACACTGAAGCTTTCTTT. The chain has TRBV5-1 and TRBJ1-1; TRBD1 might be the D (6 bases). CDR1 is SGHRS and CDR2 is YFSETQ in the germline V gene. Trimming took 5 bases from V and 1 from J, leaving 12 bases between them. The CDR3 length is 14 residues.

V gene TRBV20-1 combines with J gene TRBJ2-7; TRBD2 matches 8 bases. After removal of 2 bases from V and 7 bases from J, the junction contained 10 bases not matched to a gene. This CDR3 spans 14 amino acids. CDR1 is DFQATT and CDR2 is SNEGSKA in the germline V gene (reference sequence). The DNA of the CDR3 is TGCAGTGCTAGACCCCCGCGGGGGGCGGGAGAGCAGTACTTC. Translation gives CSARPPRGAGEQYF.

The sample holds many counts of this clonotype. CDR3 sequence reads: CASSPGVQGGDTQYF. DNA for the CDR3: TGCGCCAGCAGCCCTGGAGTCCAGGGAGGAGATACGCAGTATTTT. This chain joins TRBV5-1 and TRBJ2-3; tentative D call: TRBD2 (6 bases). The CDR3 spans 15 residues. Trimming stripped 4 bases from V and 5 bases from J, with 17 bases between. Germline CDR1 is SGHRS and CDR2 is YFSETQ. The whole variable domain, filled in from reference TRBV5-1 and TRBJ2-3, reads KAGVTQTPRYLIKTRGQQVTLSCSPISGHRSVSWYQQTPGQGLQFLFEYFSETQRNKGNFPGRFSGRQFSNSRSEMNVSTLELGDSALYLCASSPGVQGGDTQYFGPGTRLTVL.

V usage is TRBV20-1 and J usage is TRBJ2-5; TRBD2 aligns across 11 bases. The CDR3 is made up of 15 amino acids. V lost 6 bases and J lost 1; bases outside the gene matches: 7. CDR1 and CDR2 from the germline V gene are DFQATT and SNEGSKA (reference sequence). The CDR3 here is CSAIISGGVQETQYF. Written as DNA, the CDR3 is TGCAGTGCGATTATTAGCGGGGGGGTCCAAGAGACCCAGTACTTC.

The chain employs TRBV20-1 and TRBJ2-5; no clear D. Germline assignment: CDR1 DFQATT and CDR2 SNEGSKA (reference sequence). This CDR3 spans 13 amino acids. V lost 6 bases to trimming and J lost 4 bases, with 15 bases between them. The DNA for the CDR3 is TGCAGTGCCCCCCGGCAGGCGACAGAGACCCAGTACTTC. Its translation is CSAPRQATETQYF.

This clonotype was seen a single time. V is TRBV19 and J is TRBJ2-7; the D call may be TRBD1 or TRBD2 (5 bases each). The CDR3 covers 14 residues. Trimming pared 5 bases from V and 6 bases from J, leaving 17 bases between. Germline loops: CDR1 LNHDA, CDR2 SQIVND (reference sequence). CDR3 amino acids: CASSPPGPVGEQYF. CDR3 DNA sequence: TGTGCCAGTAGTCCACCGGGACCGGTGGGCGAGCAGTACTTC.

The J gene is TRBJ2-7, the V gene TRBV3-1; 9 bases are a match to TRBD1. The CDR3 has 15 residues. With 1 base clipped from V and 4 bases from J, the junction kept 5 bases outside the gene matches. Germline values: CDR1 LGHDT, CDR2 YNNKEL (reference sequence). This CDR3 is CASSQGGTGRYEQYF. The CDR3 DNA reads as TGTGCCAGCAGCCAAGGAGGGACAGGGAGGTACGAGCAGTACTTC.

In its sample, this clonotype was seen a few times. The gene calls are TRBV29-1 and TRBJ2-1, with 9 bases aligning to TRBD2. CDR1 is SQVTM, CDR2 ANQGSEA, per germline. V was pared by 3 bases and J by 10 bases, with 7 bases of the junction left unmatched. This CDR3 has 13 residues. This CDR3 reads CSVEFSGRWEQFF. The CDR3 DNA reads as TGCAGCGTTGAGTTTAGCGGGAGATGGGAGCAGTTCTTC.

This clonotype has more than one count but fewer than ten. CDR3 nucleotides: TGTGCCAGCAGCCTCGACCGACAGGTAACCTACGAGCAGTACTTC. It encodes CASSLDRQVTYEQYF. This chain joins TRBV4-2 and TRBJ2-7, with D possibly matching TRBD1 (6 bases). Between the trimmed V and J ends, which lost 4 bases and 2 bases, there was a span of 15 bases. Per germline, CDR1 LGHNA and CDR2 YNFKEQ. The CDR3 runs 15 residues.

This rearrangement joins TRBV6-2 or TRBV6-3 to TRBJ2-1; 7 bases align to TRBD2. The CDR3 totals 16 residues. Trimming at V came to 6 bases and at J to 4 bases, leaving 12 bases not matched to a gene. Looked up from germline, CDR1 is MNHEY and CDR2 is SVGEGT. The CDR3 DNA is TGTGCCAGCAGCCTAGCGGTGGGCGGGGCATACAATGAGCAGTTCTTC. Translating gives CASSLAVGGAYNEQFF.

The chain couples TRBV12-3 or TRBV12-4 to TRBJ1-6, with D maybe TRBD1 (5 bases). The CDR3 has 14 amino acids. Trimming stripped 6 bases from V and 10 bases from J, with 16 bases between. Here the CDR3 DNA reads TGTGCCAGCAGCCCAGGGATTGTGGGATCACCCCTCCACTTT. It is translated as CASSPGIVGSPLHF.

This clonotype was counted between two and nine times. The genes are TRBV6-5 and TRBJ2-3, with 10 bases lining up with TRBD2. CDR3 length: 16 residues. The germline gives CDR1 MNHEY, CDR2 SVGAGI. V trimming: 4 bases; J trimming: 4 bases; junction bases outside the gene matches: 8. The CDR3 protein is CASSFQRGGLSDTQYF. In DNA form, the CDR3 reads TGTGCCAGCAGTTTTCAGCGGGGGGGCCTATCAGATACGCAGTATTTT.

This clonotype was observed a handful of times. V and J are TRBV6-2 or TRBV6-3 and TRBJ2-3; 7 nucleotides agree with TRBD2. V shed 7 bases and J 1 base; nucleotides not matched to a gene: 5. CDR3 size: 14 residues. CDR1 and CDR2 from the germline V gene are MNHEY and SVGEGT. CDR3 protein: CASKTSLRTDTQYF. The CDR3, as DNA: TGTGCCAGCAAGACTAGCCTCCGCACAGATACGCAGTATTTT.

CDR3 region: CASSLGQGLGEQYF. CDR3 nucleotide sequence: TGTGCCAGCAGTTTGGGGCAGGGTTTGGGTGAGCAGTACTTC. The chain joins TRBV12-3 or TRBV12-4 to TRBJ2-7, with a tentative D call TRBD1 (5 bases). Trimming left V 3 bases short and J 7 bases short, with 16 bases between. The CDR3 length is 14 residues.

This clonotype was recorded many times. This rearrangement joins TRBV11-2 to TRBJ2-3; possibly TRBD2 for D (6 bases). Trimming cost V 5 bases and J 0 bases, with 9 bases left between them. Germline lookup yields CDR1 SGHAT and CDR2 FQNNGV. The CDR3 runs to 14 residues. The CDR3 reads CASSAGTSTDTQYF. The CDR3 coding sequence is TGTGCCAGCAGCGCCGGGACTAGCACAGATACGCAGTATTTT. The full variable domain, rest sourced from reference TRBV11-2 and TRBJ2-3, is EAGVAQSPRYKIIEKRQSVAFWCNPISGHATLYWYQQILGQGPKLLIQFQNNGVVDDSQLPKDRFSAERLKGVDSTLKIQPAKLEDSAVYLCASSAGTSTDTQYFGPGTRLTVL.

The sample holds many counts of this clonotype. The chain has TRBV12-3 or TRBV12-4 and TRBJ2-1; D gene ambiguous. This CDR3 is 12 amino acids long. V was clipped by 3 bases and J by 6 bases, with 6 bases between them. The CDR3 nucleotides are TGTGCCAGCAGTTTGTACCTCAATGAGCAGTTCTTC. Amino acid sequence: CASSLYLNEQFF.

The gene calls are TRBV18 and TRBJ1-4, with D maybe TRBD1 (6 bases). CDR3 length: 13 residues. The V end lost 5 bases, the J end lost 5 bases, and 9 bases lay between the germline ends. Germline values: CDR1 KGHSH, CDR2 LQKENI. The CDR3 reads CASSNDRNEKLFF. The DNA of the CDR3 is TGTGCCAGCTCAAACGACAGGAATGAAAAACTGTTTTTT.

This clonotype was counted a few times. The chain links TRBV5-1 to TRBJ2-2; the D is unclear. The V gene lost 4 bases and the J gene lost 1 base, with 14 bases spanning the gap. CDR1 is SGHRS and CDR2 is YFSETQ in the germline V gene. This CDR3 has 16 residues. CDR3 region: CASSTSPTLNTGELFF. The DNA of the CDR3 is TGCGCCAGCAGCACCTCACCGACACTGAACACCGGGGAGCTGTTTTTT. Full variable domain (rest looked up from reference TRBV5-1 and TRBJ2-2): KAGVTQTPRYLIKTRGQQVTLSCSPISGHRSVSWYQQTPGQGLQFLFEYFSETQRNKGNFPGRFSGRQFSNSRSEMNVSTLELGDSALYLCASSTSPTLNTGELFFGEGSRLTVL.

This clonotype was observed a few times. The CDR3 region is CASSTRQGLNEKLFF. The CDR3 DNA reads TGTGCCAGCAGCACTCGACAGGGGCTTAATGAAAAACTGTTTTTT. The chain links TRBV7-2 to TRBJ1-4; 8 nucleotides line up with TRBD1. V shed 5 bases and J 4 bases; nucleotides not matched to a gene: 6. The CDR3 runs to 15 residues. Germline CDR1 is SGHTA and CDR2 is FQGNSA.

The chain uses TRBV4-3 and TRBJ2-1, with TRBD1 as a possible D gene (6 bases). Germline V CDR1 and CDR2: LGHNA, YSLEER. Trimming cost V 0 bases and J 8 bases, with 14 bases left between them. The CDR3 is made up of 15 amino acids. The DNA of the CDR3 is TGCGCCAGCAGCCAAGAGGCAGGGGATTTCGATGAGCAGTTCTTC. Translating it yields CASSQEAGDFDEQFF.

The chain joins TRBV18 to TRBJ2-3; 11 bases map to TRBD2. V shed 3 bases and J 4 bases; nucleotides not matched to a gene: 9. The CDR3 runs to 17 residues. Germline V CDR1 and CDR2: KGHSH, LQKENI. The CDR3 loop is CASSPLLGTSGPDTQYF. Here the CDR3 DNA reads TGTGCCAGCTCACCTCTGCTCGGGACTAGCGGCCCAGATACGCAGTATTTT. Variable domain in full (rest from reference TRBV18 and TRBJ2-3): NAGVMQNPRHLVRRRGQEARLRCSPMKGHSHVYWYRQLPEEGLKFMVYLQKENIIDESGMPKERFSAEFPKEGPSILRIQQVVRGDSAAYFCASSPLLGTSGPDTQYFGPGTRLTVL.